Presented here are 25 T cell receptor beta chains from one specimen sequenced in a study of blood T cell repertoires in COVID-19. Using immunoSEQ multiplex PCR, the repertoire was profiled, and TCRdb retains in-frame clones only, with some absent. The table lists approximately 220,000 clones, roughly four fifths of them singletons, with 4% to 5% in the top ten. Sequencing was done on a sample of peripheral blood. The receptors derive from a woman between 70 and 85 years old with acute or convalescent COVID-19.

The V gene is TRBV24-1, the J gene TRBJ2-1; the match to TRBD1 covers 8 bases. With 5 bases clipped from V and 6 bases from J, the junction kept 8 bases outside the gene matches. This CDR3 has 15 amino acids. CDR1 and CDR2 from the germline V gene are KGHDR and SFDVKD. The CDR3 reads CATSAPDRVGNEQFF. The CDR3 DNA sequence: TGTGCCACCAGTGCCCCGGACAGGGTAGGCAATGAGCAGTTCTTC.

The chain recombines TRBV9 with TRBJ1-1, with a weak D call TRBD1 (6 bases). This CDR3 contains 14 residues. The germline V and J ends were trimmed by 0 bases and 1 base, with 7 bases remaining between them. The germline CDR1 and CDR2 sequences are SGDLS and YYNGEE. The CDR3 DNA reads TGTGCCAGCAGCGTAGGGGGACAGAACACTGAAGCTTTCTTT. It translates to CASSVGGQNTEAFF.

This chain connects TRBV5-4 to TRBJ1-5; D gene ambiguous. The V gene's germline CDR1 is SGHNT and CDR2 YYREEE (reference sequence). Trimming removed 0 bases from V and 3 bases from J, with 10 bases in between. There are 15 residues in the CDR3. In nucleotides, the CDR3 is TGTGCCAGCAGCTTGGAGGCAGGTATCAATCAGCCCCAGCATTTT. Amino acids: CASSLEAGINQPQHF.

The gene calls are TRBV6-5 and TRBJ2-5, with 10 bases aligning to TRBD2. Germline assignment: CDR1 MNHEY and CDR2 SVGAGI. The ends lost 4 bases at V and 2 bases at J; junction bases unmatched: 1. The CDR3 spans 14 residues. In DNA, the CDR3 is TGTGCCAGCAGTTGGACTAGCGGACAAGAGACCCAGTACTTC. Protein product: CASSWTSGQETQYF.

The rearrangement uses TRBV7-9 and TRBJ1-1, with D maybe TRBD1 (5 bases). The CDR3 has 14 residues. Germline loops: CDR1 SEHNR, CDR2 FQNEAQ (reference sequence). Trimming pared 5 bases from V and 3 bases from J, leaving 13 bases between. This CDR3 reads CASSRAGLDTEAFF. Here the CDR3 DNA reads TGTGCCAGCAGCCGAGCGGGGCTAGACACTGAAGCTTTCTTT. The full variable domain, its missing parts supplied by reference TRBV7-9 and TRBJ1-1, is DTGVSQNPRHKITKRGQNVTFRCDPISEHNRLYWYRQTLGQGPEFLTYFQNEAQLEKSRLLSDRFSAERPKGSFSTLEIQRTEQGDSAMYLCASSRAGLDTEAFFGQGTRLTVV.

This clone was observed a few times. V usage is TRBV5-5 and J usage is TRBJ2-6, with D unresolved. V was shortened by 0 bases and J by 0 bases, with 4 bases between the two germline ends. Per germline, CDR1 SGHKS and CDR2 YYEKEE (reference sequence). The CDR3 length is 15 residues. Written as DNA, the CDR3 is TGTGCCAGCAGCTTGGTTCGCTCTGGGGCCAACGTCCTGACTTTC. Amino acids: CASSLVRSGANVLTF.

The CDR3 loop is CASSLTGDRIGDTQYF. CDR3 nucleotides: TGCGCCAGCAGCCTGACAGGGGACAGGATCGGCGATACGCAGTATTTT. The chain carries TRBV5-1 and TRBJ2-3; TRBD1 matches at 8 bases. CDR3 length: 16 residues. The germline V gene has CDR1 SGHRS and CDR2 YFSETQ. The V gene end was trimmed by 4 bases and the J gene end by 6 bases; junction bases not matched to a gene: 13.

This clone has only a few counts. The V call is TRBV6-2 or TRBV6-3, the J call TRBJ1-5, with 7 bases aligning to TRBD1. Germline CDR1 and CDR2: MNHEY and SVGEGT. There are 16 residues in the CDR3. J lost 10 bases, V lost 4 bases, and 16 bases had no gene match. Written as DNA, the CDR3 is TGTGCCAGCAGTTCGGACAGGCCTGCCTTCGGGAAACCCCAGCATTTT. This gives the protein CASSSDRPAFGKPQHF.

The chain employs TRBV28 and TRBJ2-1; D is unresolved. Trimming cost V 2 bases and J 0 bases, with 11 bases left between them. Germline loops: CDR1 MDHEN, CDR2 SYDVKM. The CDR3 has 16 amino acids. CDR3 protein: CASSLISLSSYNEQFF. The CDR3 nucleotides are TGTGCCAGCAGTTTAATCTCGCTTAGCTCCTACAATGAGCAGTTCTTC.

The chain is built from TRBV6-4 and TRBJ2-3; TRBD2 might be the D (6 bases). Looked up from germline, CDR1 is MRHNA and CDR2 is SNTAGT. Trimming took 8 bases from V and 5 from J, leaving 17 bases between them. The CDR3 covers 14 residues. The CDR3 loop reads CASLGGRWVDTQYF. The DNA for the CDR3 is TGTGCCAGCCTTGGAGGGAGGTGGGTAGATACGCAGTATTTT.

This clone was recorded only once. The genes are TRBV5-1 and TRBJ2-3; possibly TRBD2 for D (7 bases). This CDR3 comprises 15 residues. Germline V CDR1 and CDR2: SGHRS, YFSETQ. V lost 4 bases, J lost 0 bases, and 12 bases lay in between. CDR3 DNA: TGCGCCAGCAGCCCGGGGGGCCTTAGCACAGATACGCAGTATTTT. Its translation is CASSPGGLSTDTQYF.

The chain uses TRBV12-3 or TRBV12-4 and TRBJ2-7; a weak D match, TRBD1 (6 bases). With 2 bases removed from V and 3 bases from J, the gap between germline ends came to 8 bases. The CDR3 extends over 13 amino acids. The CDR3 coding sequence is TGTGCCAGCAGTTTACGGACAGACTACGAGCAGTACTTC. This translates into CASSLRTDYEQYF.

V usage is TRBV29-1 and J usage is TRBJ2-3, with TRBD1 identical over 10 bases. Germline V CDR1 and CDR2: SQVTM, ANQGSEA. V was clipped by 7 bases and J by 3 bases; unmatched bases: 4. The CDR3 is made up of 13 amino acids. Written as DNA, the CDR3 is TGCAGCGCAGGGACAGGGGTAACAGATACGCAGTATTTT. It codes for CSAGTGVTDTQYF.

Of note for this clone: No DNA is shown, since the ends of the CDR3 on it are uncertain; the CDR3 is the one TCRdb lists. The CDR3 region is CASSFGPGGTEAFF. The chain couples TRBV7-2 to TRBJ1-1; no check of the table's D call, TRBD1, against the DNA was made. The CDR3 totals 14 residues, both ends included. From germline, CDR1 is SGHTA and CDR2 FQGNSA.

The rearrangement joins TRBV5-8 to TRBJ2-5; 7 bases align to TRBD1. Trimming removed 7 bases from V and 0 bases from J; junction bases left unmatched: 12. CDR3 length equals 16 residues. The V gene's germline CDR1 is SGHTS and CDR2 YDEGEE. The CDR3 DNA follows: TGTGCCAGCGTTAACAAGGACAGGTGGTACCAAGAGACCCAGTACTTC. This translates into CASVNKDRWYQETQYF.

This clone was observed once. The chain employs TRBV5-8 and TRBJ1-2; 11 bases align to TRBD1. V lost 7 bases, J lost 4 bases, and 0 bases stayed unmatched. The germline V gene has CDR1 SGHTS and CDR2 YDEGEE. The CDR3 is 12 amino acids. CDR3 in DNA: TGTGCCAGCGGGACAGGGGGCTATGGCTACACCTTC. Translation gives CASGTGGYGYTF.

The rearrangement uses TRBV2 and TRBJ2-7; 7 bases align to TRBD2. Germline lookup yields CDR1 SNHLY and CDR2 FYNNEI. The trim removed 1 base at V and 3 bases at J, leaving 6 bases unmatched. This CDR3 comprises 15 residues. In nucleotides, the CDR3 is TGTGCCAGCAGTGAAGATTTAGCGGGCGGCTACGAGCAGTACTTC. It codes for CASSEDLAGGYEQYF.

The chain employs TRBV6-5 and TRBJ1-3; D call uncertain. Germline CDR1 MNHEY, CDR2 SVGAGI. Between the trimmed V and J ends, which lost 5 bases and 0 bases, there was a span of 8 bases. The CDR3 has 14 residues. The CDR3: CASSPGLSGNTIYF. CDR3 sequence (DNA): TGTGCCAGCAGTCCAGGCCTCTCTGGAAACACCATATATTTT.

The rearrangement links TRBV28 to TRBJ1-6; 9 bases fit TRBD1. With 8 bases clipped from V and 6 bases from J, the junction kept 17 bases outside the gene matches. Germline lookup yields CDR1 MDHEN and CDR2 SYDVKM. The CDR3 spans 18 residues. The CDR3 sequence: CASRTRDRVPSGNSPLHF. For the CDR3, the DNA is TGTGCCAGCCGAACCCGGGACAGGGTCCCTTCGGGTAATTCACCCCTCCACTTT. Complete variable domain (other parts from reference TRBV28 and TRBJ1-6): DVKVTQSSRYLVKRTGEKVFLECVQDMDHENMFWYRQDPGLGLRLIYFSYDVKMKEKGDIPEGYSVSREKKERFSLILESASTNQTSMYLCASRTRDRVPSGNSPLHFGNGTRLTVT.

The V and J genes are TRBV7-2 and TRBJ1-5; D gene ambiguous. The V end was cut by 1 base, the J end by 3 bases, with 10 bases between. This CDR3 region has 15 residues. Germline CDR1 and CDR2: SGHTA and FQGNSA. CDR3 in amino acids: CASSLDRIHNQPQHF. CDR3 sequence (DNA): TGTGCCAGCAGCTTAGACAGAATTCACAATCAGCCCCAGCATTTT.

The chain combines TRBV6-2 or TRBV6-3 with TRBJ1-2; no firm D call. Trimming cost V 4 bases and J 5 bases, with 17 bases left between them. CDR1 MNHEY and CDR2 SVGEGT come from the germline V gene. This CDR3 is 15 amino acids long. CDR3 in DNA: TGTGCCAGCAGTTCCCCTCTGCTTTCAGGTTATGGCTACACCTTC. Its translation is CASSSPLLSGYGYTF.

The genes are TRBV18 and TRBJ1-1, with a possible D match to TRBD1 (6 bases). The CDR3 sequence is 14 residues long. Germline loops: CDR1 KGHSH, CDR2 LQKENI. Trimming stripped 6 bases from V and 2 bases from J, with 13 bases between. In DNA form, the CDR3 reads TGTGCCAGCTCCCGGGGGGGGCTCAACACTGAAGCTTTCTTT. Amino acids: CASSRGGLNTEAFF.

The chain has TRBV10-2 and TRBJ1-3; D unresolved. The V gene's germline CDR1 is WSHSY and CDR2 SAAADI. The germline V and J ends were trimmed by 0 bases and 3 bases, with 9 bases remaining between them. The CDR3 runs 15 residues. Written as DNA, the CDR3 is TGCGCCAGCAGTGAGTCGTCGGGGTATGGAAACACCATATATTTT. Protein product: CASSESSGYGNTIYF.

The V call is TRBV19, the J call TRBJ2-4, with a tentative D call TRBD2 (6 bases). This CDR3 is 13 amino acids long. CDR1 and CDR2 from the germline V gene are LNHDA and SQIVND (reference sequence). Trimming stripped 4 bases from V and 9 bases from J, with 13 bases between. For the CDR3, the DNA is TGTGCCAGTAGTACCCAGGGAGGAAGCATTCAGTACTTC. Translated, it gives CASSTQGGSIQYF.

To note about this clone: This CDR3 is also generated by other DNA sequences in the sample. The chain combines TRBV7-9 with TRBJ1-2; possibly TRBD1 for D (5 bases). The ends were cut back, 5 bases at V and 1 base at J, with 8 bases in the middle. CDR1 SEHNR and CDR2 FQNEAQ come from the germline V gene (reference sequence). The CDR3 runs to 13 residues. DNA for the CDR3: TGTGCCAGCAGCCGCGACAGTAACTATGGCTACACCTTC. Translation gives CASSRDSNYGYTF. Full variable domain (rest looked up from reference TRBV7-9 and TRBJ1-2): DTGVSQNPRHKITKRGQNVTFRCDPISEHNRLYWYRQTLGQGPEFLTYFQNEAQLEKSRLLSDRFSAERPKGSFSTLEIQRTEQGDSAMYLCASSRDSNYGYTFGSGTRLTVV.